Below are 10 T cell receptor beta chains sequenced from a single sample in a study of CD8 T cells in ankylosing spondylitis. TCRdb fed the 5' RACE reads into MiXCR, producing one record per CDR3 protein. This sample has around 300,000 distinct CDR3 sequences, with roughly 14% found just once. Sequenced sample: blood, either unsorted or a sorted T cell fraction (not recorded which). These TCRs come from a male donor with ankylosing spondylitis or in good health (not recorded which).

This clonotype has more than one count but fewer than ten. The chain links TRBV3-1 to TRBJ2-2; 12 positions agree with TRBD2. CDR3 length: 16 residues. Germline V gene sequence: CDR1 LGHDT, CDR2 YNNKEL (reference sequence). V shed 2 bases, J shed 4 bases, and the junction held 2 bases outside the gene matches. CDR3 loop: CASSQLLAGGTGELFF. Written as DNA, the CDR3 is TGTGCCAGCAGCCAACTACTAGCGGGGGGCACCGGGGAGCTGTTTTTT.

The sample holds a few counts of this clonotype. CDR3 bases: TGTGCCAGCAGCCCCAGGGAGACAAATGAAAAACTGTTTTTT. Translation gives CASSPRETNEKLFF. The chain is built from TRBV4-2 and TRBJ1-4; maybe TRBD1 (5 bases). CDR1 and CDR2 (germline): LGHNA, YNFKEQ. The CDR3 runs to 14 residues. V lost 4 bases, J lost 5 bases, and 11 bases lay in between.

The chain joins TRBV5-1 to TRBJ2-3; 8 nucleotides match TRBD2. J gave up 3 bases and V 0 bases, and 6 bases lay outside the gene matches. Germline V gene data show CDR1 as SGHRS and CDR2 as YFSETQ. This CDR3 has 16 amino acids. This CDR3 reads CASSLEAGVRTDTQYF. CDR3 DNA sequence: TGCGCCAGCAGCTTGGAAGCGGGAGTCCGGACAGATACGCAGTATTTT.

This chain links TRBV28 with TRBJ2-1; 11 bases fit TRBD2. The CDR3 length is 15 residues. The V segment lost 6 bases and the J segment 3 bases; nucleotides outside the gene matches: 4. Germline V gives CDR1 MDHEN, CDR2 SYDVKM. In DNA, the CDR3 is TGTGCCAGCAGCACCGGGACTAGCGGCTACAATGAGCAGTTCTTC. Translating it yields CASSTGTSGYNEQFF.

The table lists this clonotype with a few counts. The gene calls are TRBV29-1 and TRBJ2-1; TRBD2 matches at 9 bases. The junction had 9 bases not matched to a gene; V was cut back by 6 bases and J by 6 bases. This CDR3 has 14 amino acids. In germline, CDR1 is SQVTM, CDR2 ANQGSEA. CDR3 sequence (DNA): TGCAGCGTCGCCCTGGGCGGGAGGGCCAATGAGCAGTTCTTC. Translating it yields CSVALGGRANEQFF.

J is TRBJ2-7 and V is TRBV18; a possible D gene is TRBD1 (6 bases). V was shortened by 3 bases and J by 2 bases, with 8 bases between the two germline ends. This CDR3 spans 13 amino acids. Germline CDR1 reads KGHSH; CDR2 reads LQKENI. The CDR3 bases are TGTGCCAGCTCACCTCGGGACACCTACGAGCAGTACTTC. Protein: CASSPRDTYEQYF.

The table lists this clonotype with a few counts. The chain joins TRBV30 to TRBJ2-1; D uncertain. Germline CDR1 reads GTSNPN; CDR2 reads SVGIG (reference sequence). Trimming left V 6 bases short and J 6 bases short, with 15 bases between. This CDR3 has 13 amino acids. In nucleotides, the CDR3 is TGTGCCTGCAAAAGTATTGGTTTCAATGAGCAGTTCTTC. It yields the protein CACKSIGFNEQFF.

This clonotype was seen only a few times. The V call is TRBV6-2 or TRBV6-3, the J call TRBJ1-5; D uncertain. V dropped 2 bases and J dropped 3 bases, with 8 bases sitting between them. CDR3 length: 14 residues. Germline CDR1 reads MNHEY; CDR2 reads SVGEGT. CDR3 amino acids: CASSYGNTNQPQHF. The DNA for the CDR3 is TGTGCCAGCAGTTACGGTAACACCAATCAGCCCCAGCATTTT.

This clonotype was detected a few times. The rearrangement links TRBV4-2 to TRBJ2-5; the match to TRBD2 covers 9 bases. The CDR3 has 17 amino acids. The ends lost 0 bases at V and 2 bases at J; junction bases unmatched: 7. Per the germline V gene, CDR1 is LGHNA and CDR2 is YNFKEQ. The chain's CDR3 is CASSQDRASGDQETQYF. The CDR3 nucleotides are TGTGCCAGCAGCCAAGACAGGGCTAGCGGGGATCAAGAGACCCAGTACTTC.

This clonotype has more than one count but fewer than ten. In DNA form, the CDR3 reads TGTGCCAGCAGCCACGGTGGGTATAGCAATCAGCCCCAGCATTTT. This codes for CASSHGGYSNQPQHF. The rearrangement uses TRBV6-2 or TRBV6-3 and TRBJ1-5; D gene unclear. This CDR3 has 15 residues. V lost 6 bases, J lost 0 bases, and 12 bases lay in between. The germline V gene encodes CDR1 MNHEY and CDR2 SVGEGT.